Listed below are T cell receptor beta chains from one sample, sequenced in a study of blood T cell repertoires in COVID-19. Clones were sequenced by immunoSEQ multiplex PCR, and TCRdb holds only the in-frame ones, with some missing. In the table there are 300,000 to 350,000 clones, approximately 88% of which are singletons. Sequencing was carried out using PBMCs or T cells enriched from blood (not recorded which). These TCRs come from a man under 40 who had recovered from COVID-19. CDR3s include the opening cysteine and the closing phenylalanine or tryptophan. Fields, in order: J gene, V gene, CDR3 protein.

j_gene: TRBJ1-2
v_gene: TRBV7-2
CDR3aa: CASSLAGTDYGYTF

j_gene: TRBJ2-2
v_gene: TRBV3-1/TRBV3-2
CDR3aa: CASSRDSSRGELFF

j_gene: TRBJ2-3
v_gene: TRBV10-3
CDR3aa: CAIGTSGVADTQYF

j_gene: TRBJ1-1
v_gene: TRBV18
CDR3aa: CASSPGEEAFF

j_gene: TRBJ2-2
v_gene: TRBV5-1
CDR3aa: CASSFTGSTGELFF

j_gene: TRBJ2-1
v_gene: TRBV10-3
CDR3aa: CAISDAGGSYNEQFF

j_gene: TRBJ1-1
v_gene: TRBV27
CDR3aa: CASSSSLQGAFWITEAFF

j_gene: TRBJ1-5
v_gene: TRBV6-5
CDR3aa: CASSYSGTDNQPQHF

j_gene: TRBJ2-1
v_gene: TRBV4-1
CDR3aa: CASSQARAGVNEQFF

j_gene: TRBJ1-4
v_gene: TRBV2
CDR3aa: CASSEWRQGAEKLFF

j_gene: TRBJ2-7
v_gene: TRBV28
CDR3aa: CASSPSGFYEQYF

j_gene: TRBJ2-2
v_gene: TRBV7-2
CDR3aa: CASNRFNTGELFF

j_gene: TRBJ2-5
v_gene: TRBV28
CDR3aa: CASREQGKETQYF

j_gene: TRBJ1-2
v_gene: TRBV19
CDR3aa: CASSIQGINYGYTF

j_gene: TRBJ1-2
v_gene: TRBV30
CDR3aa: CACTDFRAGGLGYTF

j_gene: TRBJ1-6
v_gene: TRBV5-1
CDR3aa: CASKEGADSPLHF

j_gene: TRBJ1-4
v_gene: TRBV6-5
CDR3aa: CASSYSDRASEKLFF

j_gene: TRBJ2-5
v_gene: TRBV6-1
CDR3aa: CASSEGRVQTQYF

j_gene: TRBJ2-2
v_gene: TRBV7-9
CDR3aa: CASSFLAGANTGELFF

j_gene: TRBJ1-6
v_gene: TRBV30
CDR3aa: CAWRGRAGSSYNSPLHF